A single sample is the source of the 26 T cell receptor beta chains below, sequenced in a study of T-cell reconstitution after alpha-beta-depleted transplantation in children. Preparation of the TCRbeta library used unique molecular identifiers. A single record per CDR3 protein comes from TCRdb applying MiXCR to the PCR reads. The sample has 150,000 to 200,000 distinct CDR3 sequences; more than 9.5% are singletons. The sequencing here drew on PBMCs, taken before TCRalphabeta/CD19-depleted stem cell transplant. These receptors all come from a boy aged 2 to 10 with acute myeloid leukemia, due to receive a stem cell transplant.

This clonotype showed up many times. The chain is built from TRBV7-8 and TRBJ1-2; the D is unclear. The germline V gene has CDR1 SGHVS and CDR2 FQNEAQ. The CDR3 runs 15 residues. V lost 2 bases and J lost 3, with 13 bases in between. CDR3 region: CASSLYRADDYGYTF. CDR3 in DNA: TGTGCCAGCAGCTTATACCGGGCCGACGACTATGGCTACACCTTC.

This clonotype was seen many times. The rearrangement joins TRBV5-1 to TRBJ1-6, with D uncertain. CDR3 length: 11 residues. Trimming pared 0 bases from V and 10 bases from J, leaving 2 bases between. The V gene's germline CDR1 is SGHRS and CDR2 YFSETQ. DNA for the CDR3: TGCGCCAGCAGCTTGGTATCACCCCTCCACTTT. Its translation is CASSLVSPLHF. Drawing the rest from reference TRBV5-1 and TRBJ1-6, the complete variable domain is KAGVTQTPRYLIKTRGQQVTLSCSPISGHRSVSWYQQTPGQGLQFLFEYFSETQRNKGNFPGRFSGRQFSNSRSEMNVSTLELGDSALYLCASSLVSPLHFGNGTRLTVT.

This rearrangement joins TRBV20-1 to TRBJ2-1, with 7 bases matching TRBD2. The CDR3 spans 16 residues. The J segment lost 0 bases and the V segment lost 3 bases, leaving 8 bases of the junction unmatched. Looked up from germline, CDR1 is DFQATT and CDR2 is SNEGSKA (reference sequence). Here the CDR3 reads CSARALAASSYNEQFF. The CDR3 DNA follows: TGCAGTGCTAGGGCCCTAGCGGCAAGCTCCTACAATGAGCAGTTCTTC.

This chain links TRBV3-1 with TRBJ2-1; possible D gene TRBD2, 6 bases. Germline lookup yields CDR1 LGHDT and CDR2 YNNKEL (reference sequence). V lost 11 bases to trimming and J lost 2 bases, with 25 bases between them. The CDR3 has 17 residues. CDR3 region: CACTQDERGVAYNEQFF. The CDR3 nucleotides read TGTGCCTGCACCCAAGATGAACGCGGGGTGGCCTACAATGAGCAGTTCTTC.

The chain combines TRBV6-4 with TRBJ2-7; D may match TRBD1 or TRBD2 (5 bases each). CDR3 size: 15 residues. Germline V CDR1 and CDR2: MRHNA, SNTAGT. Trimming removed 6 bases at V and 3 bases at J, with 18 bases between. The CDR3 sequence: CASRADGGRGYEQYV. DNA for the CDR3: TGTGCCAGCAGGGCGGATGGAGGTAGGGGCTACGAGCAGTACGTC.

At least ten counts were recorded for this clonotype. CDR3 nucleotide sequence: TGCAGTGCAATAGCTCCCACGACGGGGGCGACAGATACGCAGTATTTT. Protein: CSAIAPTTGATDTQYF. This chain joins TRBV20-1 and TRBJ2-3; D tentatively reads TRBD1 or TRBD2 (6 bases each). CDR3 size: 16 residues. V lost 6 bases to trimming and J lost 3 bases, with 22 bases between them. The germline CDR1 and CDR2 sequences are DFQATT and SNEGSKA (reference sequence).

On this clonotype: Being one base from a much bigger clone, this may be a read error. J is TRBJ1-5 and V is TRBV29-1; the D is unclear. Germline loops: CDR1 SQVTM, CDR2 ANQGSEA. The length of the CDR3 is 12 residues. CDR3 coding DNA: TGCAGCGTTGACGCTGGGATCGGGTCCCAGCCTTTT. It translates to CSVDAGIGSQPF.

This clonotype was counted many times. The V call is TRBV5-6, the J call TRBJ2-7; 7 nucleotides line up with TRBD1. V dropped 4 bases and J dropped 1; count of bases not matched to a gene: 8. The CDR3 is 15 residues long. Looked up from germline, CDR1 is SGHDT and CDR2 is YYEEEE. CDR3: CASSGGRDSSYEQYF. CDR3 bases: TGTGCCAGCAGCGGGGGCAGGGACAGTTCCTACGAGCAGTACTTC.

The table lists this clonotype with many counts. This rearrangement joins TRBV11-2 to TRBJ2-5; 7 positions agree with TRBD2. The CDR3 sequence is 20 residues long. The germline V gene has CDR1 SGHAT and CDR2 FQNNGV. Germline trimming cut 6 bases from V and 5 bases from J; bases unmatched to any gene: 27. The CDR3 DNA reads TGTGCCAGCAGGTCTCTACCCGCCCTCGGCTGGGGAGGGCCGGGTGAGACCCAGTACTTC. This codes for CASRSLPALGWGGPGETQYF.

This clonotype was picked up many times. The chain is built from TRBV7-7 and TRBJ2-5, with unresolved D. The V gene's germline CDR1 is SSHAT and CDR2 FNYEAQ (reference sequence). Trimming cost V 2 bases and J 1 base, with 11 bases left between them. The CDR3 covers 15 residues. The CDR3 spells CASSLRVEAQETQYF. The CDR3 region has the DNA TGTGCCAGCAGCTTAAGGGTCGAGGCCCAAGAGACCCAGTACTTC.

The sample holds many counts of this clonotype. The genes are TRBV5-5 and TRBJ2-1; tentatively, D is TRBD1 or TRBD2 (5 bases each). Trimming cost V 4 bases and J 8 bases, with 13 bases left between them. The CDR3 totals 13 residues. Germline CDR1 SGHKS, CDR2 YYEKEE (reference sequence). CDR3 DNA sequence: TGTGCCAGCAGCGGGGGACCCGACTATGAGCAGTTCTTC. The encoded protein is CASSGGPDYEQFF.

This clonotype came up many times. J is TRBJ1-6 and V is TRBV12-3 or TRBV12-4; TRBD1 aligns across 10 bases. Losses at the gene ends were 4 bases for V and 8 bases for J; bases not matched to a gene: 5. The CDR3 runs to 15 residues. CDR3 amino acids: CASSSGQGVYSPLHF. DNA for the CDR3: TGTGCCAGCAGTTCAGGACAGGGGGTATATTCACCCCTCCACTTT.

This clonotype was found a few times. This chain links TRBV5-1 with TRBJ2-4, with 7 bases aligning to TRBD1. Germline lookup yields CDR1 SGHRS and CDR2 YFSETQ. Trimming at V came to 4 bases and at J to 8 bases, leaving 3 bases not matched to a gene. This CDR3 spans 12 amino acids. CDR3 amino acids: CASSATGDIQYF. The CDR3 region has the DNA TGCGCCAGCAGCGCAACAGGGGACATTCAGTACTTC. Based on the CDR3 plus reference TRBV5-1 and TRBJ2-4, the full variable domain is KAGVTQTPRYLIKTRGQQVTLSCSPISGHRSVSWYQQTPGQGLQFLFEYFSETQRNKGNFPGRFSGRQFSNSRSEMNVSTLELGDSALYLCASSATGDIQYFGAGTRLSVL.

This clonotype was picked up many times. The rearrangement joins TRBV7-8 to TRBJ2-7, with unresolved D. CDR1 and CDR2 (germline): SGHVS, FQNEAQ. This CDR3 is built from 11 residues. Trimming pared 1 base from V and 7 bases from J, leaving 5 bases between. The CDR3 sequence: CASSLVEEQYF. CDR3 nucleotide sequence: TGTGCCAGCAGCTTAGTTGAAGAGCAGTACTTC.

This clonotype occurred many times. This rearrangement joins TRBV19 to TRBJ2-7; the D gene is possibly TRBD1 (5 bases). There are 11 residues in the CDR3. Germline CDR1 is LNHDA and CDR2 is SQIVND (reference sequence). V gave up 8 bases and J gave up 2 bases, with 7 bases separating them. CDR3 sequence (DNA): TGTGCCAGTTCGACAGCCTACGAGCAGTACTTC. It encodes CASSTAYEQYF.

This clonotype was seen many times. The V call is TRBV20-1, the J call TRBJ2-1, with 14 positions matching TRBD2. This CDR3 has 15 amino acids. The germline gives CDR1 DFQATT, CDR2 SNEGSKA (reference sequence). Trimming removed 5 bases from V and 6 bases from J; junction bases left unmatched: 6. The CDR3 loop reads CSAFRLAGGRNEQFF. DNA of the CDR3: TGCAGTGCTTTCCGACTAGCGGGAGGGCGCAATGAGCAGTTCTTC.

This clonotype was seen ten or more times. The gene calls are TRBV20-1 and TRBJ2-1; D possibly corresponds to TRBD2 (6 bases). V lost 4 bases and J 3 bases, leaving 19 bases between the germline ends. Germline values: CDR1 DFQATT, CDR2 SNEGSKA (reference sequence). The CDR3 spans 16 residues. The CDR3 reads CSATISGLLRYNEQFF. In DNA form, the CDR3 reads TGCAGTGCTACTATTAGCGGCCTACTCCGCTACAATGAGCAGTTCTTC.

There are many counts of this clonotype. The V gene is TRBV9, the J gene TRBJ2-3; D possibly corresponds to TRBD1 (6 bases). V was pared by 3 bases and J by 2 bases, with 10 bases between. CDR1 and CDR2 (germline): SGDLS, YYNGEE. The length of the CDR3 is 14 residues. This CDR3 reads CASSGTGYTDTQYF. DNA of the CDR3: TGTGCCAGCAGCGGCACAGGGTACACAGATACGCAGTATTTT.

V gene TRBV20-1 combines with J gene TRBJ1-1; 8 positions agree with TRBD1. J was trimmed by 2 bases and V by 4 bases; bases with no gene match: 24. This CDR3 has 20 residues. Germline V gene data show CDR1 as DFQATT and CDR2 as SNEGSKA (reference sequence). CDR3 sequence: CSATQPRIRDRNPINTEAFF. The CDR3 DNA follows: TGCAGTGCTACACAACCGAGGATCAGGGACAGGAACCCAATAAACACTGAAGCTTTCTTT.

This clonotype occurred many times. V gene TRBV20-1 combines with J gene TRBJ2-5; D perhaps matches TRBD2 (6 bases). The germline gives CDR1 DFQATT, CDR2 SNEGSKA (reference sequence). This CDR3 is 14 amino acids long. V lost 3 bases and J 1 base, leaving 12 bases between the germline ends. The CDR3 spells CSARRVGGQETQYF. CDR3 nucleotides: TGCAGTGCTAGGAGGGTGGGAGGCCAAGAGACCCAGTACTTC.

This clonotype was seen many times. The CDR3 spells CASSLEAVYGYTF. The CDR3 DNA reads TGTGCCAGCAGCTTAGAGGCAGTCTATGGCTACACCTTC. V is TRBV11-2 and J is TRBJ1-2; D is unclear. The CDR3 length is 13 residues. Germline CDR1 reads SGHAT; CDR2 reads FQNNGV. V shed 0 bases and J shed 4 bases, with 6 bases lying between them.

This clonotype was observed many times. This chain's CDR3 is CASSLELQGADEQFF. Here the CDR3 DNA reads TGCGCCAGCAGCTTGGAGTTACAGGGGGCGGATGAGCAGTTCTTC. This chain connects TRBV5-1 to TRBJ2-1; 9 bases line up with TRBD1. The V segment lost 0 bases and the J segment 8 bases; nucleotides outside the gene matches: 6. The CDR3 totals 15 residues. Per the germline V gene, CDR1 is SGHRS and CDR2 is YFSETQ.

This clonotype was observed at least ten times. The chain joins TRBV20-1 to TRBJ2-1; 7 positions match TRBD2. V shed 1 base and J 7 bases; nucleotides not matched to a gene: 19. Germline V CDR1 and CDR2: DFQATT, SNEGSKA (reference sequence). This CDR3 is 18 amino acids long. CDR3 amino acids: CSARGDGDWGRAWNEQFF. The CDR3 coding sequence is TGCAGTGCTAGAGGGGACGGTGACTGGGGGAGGGCCTGGAATGAGCAGTTCTTC.

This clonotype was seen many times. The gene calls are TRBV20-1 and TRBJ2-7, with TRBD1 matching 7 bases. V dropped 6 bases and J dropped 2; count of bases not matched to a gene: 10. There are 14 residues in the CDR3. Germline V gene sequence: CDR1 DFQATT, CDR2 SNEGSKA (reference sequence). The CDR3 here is CSATPTGVPYEQYF. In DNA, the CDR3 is TGCAGTGCAACACCAACAGGGGTGCCCTACGAGCAGTACTTC.

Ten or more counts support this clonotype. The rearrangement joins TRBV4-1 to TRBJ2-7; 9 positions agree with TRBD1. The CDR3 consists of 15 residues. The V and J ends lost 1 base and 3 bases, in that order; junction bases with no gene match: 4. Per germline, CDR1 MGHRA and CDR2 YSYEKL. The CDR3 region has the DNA TGCGCCAGCAGCCAAGTTTGGGACAGGGACTACGAGCAGTACTTC. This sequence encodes CASSQVWDRDYEQYF.

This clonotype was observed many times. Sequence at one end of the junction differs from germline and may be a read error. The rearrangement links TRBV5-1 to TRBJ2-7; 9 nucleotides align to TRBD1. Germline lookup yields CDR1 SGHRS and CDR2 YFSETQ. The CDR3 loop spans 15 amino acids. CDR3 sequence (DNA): TGCGCCAGCAGATTGGGGACCGGGACAGGGAGCGAGCAGTACTTC. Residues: CASRLGTGTGSEQYF.